Listed below are T cell receptor beta chains from one sample, sequenced in a study of patients and donors after allogeneic stem cell transplantation. One entry per CDR3 protein, called by TCRdb with MiXCR from the RT-PCR reads. The table has hundreds of thousands of distinct CDR3 sequences, 16% seen once. Sequencing input: blood, either unsorted or a sorted T cell fraction (not recorded which). The source of these receptors is a human donor who was either an allogeneic HSCT recipient or a stem cell or donor lymphocyte infusion donor (not recorded which). It is not recorded whose cells these are; they may come from a transplant donor. Each CDR3 is given with its conserved first and last residue. D genes are given only for firm matches. Clone size appears in some rows only: once, few, many, or a class for an expanded clone.

TRBD1	few	TRBV6-2/TRBV6-3	17	TRBJ2-3	TGTGCCAGCAGCAGAAAAACCGGGACAGGGTCTACAGATACGCAGTATTTT	CASSRKTGTGSTDTQYF
.	.	TRBV5-1	14	TRBJ2-1	TGCGCCAGCGGGAAGGAGGGGCCCTACAATGAGCAGTTCTTC	CASGKEGPYNEQFF
TRBD1	.	TRBV20-1	13	TRBJ2-7	TGCAGTGCTAACCGGGACAGGGAATCCGAGCAGTACTTC	CSANRDRESEQYF
.	few	TRBV10-3	15	TRBJ2-5	TGTGCCATCAGTGAAGAGGGCAGGGGGAGGGAGACCCAGTACTTC	CAISEEGRGRETQYF
TRBD1	.	TRBV25-1	16	TRBJ2-5	TGTGCCAGCAGTGACCTCAGACAGGGTCGTGAAGAGACCCAGTACTTC	CASSDLRQGREETQYF
.	.	TRBV10-3	15	TRBJ1-5	TGTGCCATCAGTGAGTCGATAGTTCAGGATCAGCCCCAGCATTTT	CAISESIVQDQPQHF
TRBD2	many	TRBV5-6	15	TRBJ2-2	TGTGCCAGCAGCTCGGGACTAGCGGGAGCCGGGGAGCTGTTTTTT	CASSSGLAGAGELFF
.	few	TRBV6-1	16	TRBJ2-1	TGTGCCAGCAAAAACTCCCGGGACTTCCCATCTAATGAGCAGTTCTTC	CASKNSRDFPSNEQFF
.	.	TRBV6-2/TRBV6-3	15	TRBJ1-1	TGTGCCAGCAGCCCCCAGGAGGGAAGCGTCACTGAAGCTTTCTTT	CASSPQEGSVTEAFF
TRBD2	many	TRBV28	13	TRBJ2-2	TGTGCCAGCAAAGCGGGACTCACCGGGGAGCTGTTTTTT	CASKAGLTGELFF
.	.	TRBV20-1	13	TRBJ1-4	TGCAGTGCCAGCCGGGGCCAAAATGAAAAACTGTTTTTT	CSASRGQNEKLFF
TRBD2	many	TRBV4-1	15	TRBJ2-3	TGCGCCAGCAGCAATTCAGCGGGAGCCCTGGATACGCAGTATTTT	CASSNSAGALDTQYF
.	many	TRBV2	12	TRBJ1-1	TGTGCCAGCAGTGGACCGTACACTGAAGCTTTCTTT	CASSGPYTEAFF
.	.	TRBV20-1	13	TRBJ2-4	TGCAGTGCCCTCCTCTACGGTCAAAACATTCAGTACTTC	CSALLYGQNIQYF
.	.	TRBV30	11	TRBJ1-1	TGTGCCTGGAGCGGCGGGCGGCGAGCTTTCTTT	CAWSGGRRAFF
.	many	TRBV5-1	15	TRBJ1-3	TGCGCCAGCAAACCGGGACTGAGCTCTGGAAACACCATATATTTT	CASKPGLSSGNTIYF
TRBD1	many	TRBV7-2	17	TRBJ2-5	TGTGCCAGCAGTTACCAGAGCCTGGGACAGATACAAGAGACCCAGTACTTC	CASSYQSLGQIQETQYF
TRBD1	.	TRBV7-9	17	TRBJ2-6	TGTGCCAGCAGCTTAAACCAGGGGGCTTATGGGGCCAACGTCCTGACTTTC	CASSLNQGAYGANVLTF
.	.	TRBV5-4	15	TRBJ1-1	TGTGCCAGCAGCTCACCCGACAGGAGGAACACTGAAGCTTTCTTT	CASSSPDRRNTEAFF
TRBD1	.	TRBV10-3	15	TRBJ2-7	TGTGCCATCAGTGAGTCGGGACAGGGGCGTGGCGAGCAGTACTTC	CAISESGQGRGEQYF
.	many	TRBV12-3/TRBV12-4	13	TRBJ1-1	TGTGCCAGCAGCCCTCAGGGTAACACTGAAGCTTTCTTT	CASSPQGNTEAFF
.	few	TRBV12-3/TRBV12-4	12	TRBJ2-7	TGTGCCAGCAGTAAATACAGTTACGAGCAGTACTTC	CASSKYSYEQYF
TRBD2	.	TRBV6-2/TRBV6-3	16	TRBJ2-5	TGTGCCAGCAGGGGACTAGCGGGGGAGGTTCGAGAGACCCAGTACTTC	CASRGLAGEVRETQYF
.	.	TRBV7-2	15	TRBJ1-2	TGTGCCAGCAGCTTATGGGGTGATTGGGACTATGGCTACACCTTC	CASSLWGDWDYGYTF
TRBD2	few	TRBV4-3	15	TRBJ2-1	TGCGCCAGCAGCCAAGCGGGGGGGCGACGTAATGAGCAGTTCTTC	CASSQAGGRRNEQFF
.	.	TRBV11-2	16	TRBJ1-3	TGTGCCAGCAGCCAGATCAGGCGCCGACCGGGAAACACCATATATTTT	CASSQIRRRPGNTIYF
.	few	TRBV5-1	13	TRBJ2-2	TGCGCCAGTGCTCCTACCCCCACCGGGGAGCTGTTTTTT	CASAPTPTGELFF
.	few	TRBV4-3	16	TRBJ1-6	TGCGCCAGCAGCCAAGAGATGGCGGGGGCAGGGTCACCCCTCCACTTT	CASSQEMAGAGSPLHF
.	.	TRBV20-1	12	TRBJ2-7	TGCAGTGCTTCCGGGGCCCCCTACGAGCAGTACTTC	CSASGAPYEQYF
TRBD1	few	TRBV4-2	15	TRBJ2-3	TGTGCCAGCAGCCCCGGACAGGGTAGGGCAGATACGCAGTATTTT	CASSPGQGRADTQYF
.	many	TRBV5-1	14	TRBJ2-7	TGCGCCAGCAGCTTAGGGGGTAACTCCTACGAGCAGTACTTC	CASSLGGNSYEQYF
.	few	TRBV5-1	16	TRBJ1-1	TGCGCCAGCAGCCGACGGGGGAGACTATTGAACACTGAAGCTTTCTTT	CASSRRGRLLNTEAFF
.	few	TRBV12-3/TRBV12-4	14	TRBJ2-7	TGTGCCAGCAGTCCGCAAAGGGCGGCCTACGAGCAGTACTTC	CASSPQRAAYEQYF
.	few	TRBV24-1	14	TRBJ2-1	TGTGCCACCAGTGATTGGTCTAGTGGGAATGAGCAGTTCTTC	CATSDWSSGNEQFF
.	.	TRBV25-1	12	TRBJ1-6	TGTGCCAGCAGTGATGCGGGTTCACCCCTCCACTTT	CASSDAGSPLHF
TRBD1	many	TRBV12-3/TRBV12-4	14	TRBJ1-6	TGTGCCAGCAGCTCAGGGGGTGGGAATTCACCCCTCCACTTT	CASSSGGGNSPLHF
TRBD1	many	TRBV2	14	TRBJ2-2	TGTGCCAGCAGCGACAGGGGATCCACCGGGGAGCTGTTTTTT	CASSDRGSTGELFF
TRBD1	.	TRBV29-1	14	TRBJ1-5	TGCAGCGTGGTGACAGGGGGTAGCAATCAGCCCCAGCATTTT	CSVVTGGSNQPQHF
TRBD1	few	TRBV12-3/TRBV12-4	18	TRBJ1-5	TGTGCCAGCAGTTCCGGGACAGGGTTGGGGAATAGCAATCAGCCCCAGCATTTT	CASSSGTGLGNSNQPQHF